This TCR beta chain was identified in a study of blood T cell repertoires in COVID-19. Study at large: Some COVID-19 samples were acute and others convalescent; all came from the United States, Italy and Spain. Nucleic acid was either cDNA or gDNA, and it came from T cells, B-cell-depleted T cells, or PBMCs.

In the study's own analysis: Quantification of nucleated cells was approximated via reference gene primer amplification. The protocol was immunoSEQ multiplex PCR, while the TCRdb copy is restricted to in-frame clones and leaves out a portion. V and J calls and clone size are given by that table; D and trimming were obtained from the DNA. Of under 80,000 clones in the sample, around 86% were seen once. The germline V gene has CDR1 ENHRY and CDR2 SYGVKD. CDR3 length equals 16 residues. V trimming: 3 bases; J trimming: 2 bases; junction bases outside the gene matches: 6. The clonotype comes from a human donor in a cohort sampled during active COVID-19. The source material was peripheral blood. This chain connects TRBV10-3 to TRBJ2-7; 11 nucleotides line up with TRBD2. Here the CDR3 reads CAISEGGTSGPYEQYF. The CDR3 bases are TGTGCCATCAGTGAAGGGGGGACTAGCGGTCCCTACGAGCAGTACTTC.